The 21 T cell receptor beta chains listed next were all sequenced from one sample in a study of T cells in localized non-small cell lung cancer (dated by TCRdb to about 2020). The method behind the library was the immunoSEQ multiplex PCR assay. TCRdb re-hosts the immuneACCESS table, in-frame sequences only. Its copies lack some clones; in the studies checked, an unresolved V gene accounts for under half of them, and the cause for the rest is not known. The table for this sample lists some 19,000 clones; about 89% of them were counted only once. The ten largest clones capture about 4% of the sample. The material was peripheral blood, obtained before any cancer treatment. These receptors all come from a male donor at least 60 years old with stage I squamous cell lung carcinoma.

This chain links TRBV7-6 with TRBJ2-4, with TRBD2 matching 8 bases. With V trimmed by 4 bases and J by 6 bases, 8 bases remained unmatched. This CDR3 contains 15 residues. The germline gives CDR1 SGHVS, CDR2 FNYEAQ. The CDR3 region is CASSSGTRGGNIQYF. CDR3 bases: TGTGCCAGCAGCTCCGGGACTAGGGGGGGAAACATTCAGTACTTC.

The chain uses TRBV5-6 and TRBJ1-4, with D possibly TRBD1 on 6 matching bases. V shed 4 bases and J shed 10 bases, with 8 bases lying between them. Per the germline V gene, CDR1 is SGHDT and CDR2 is YYEEEE. The CDR3 totals 11 residues. The CDR3 bases are TGTGCCAGCAGCAGGGGGGGAAAACTGTTTTTT. Its protein product is CASSRGGKLFF.

The genes are TRBV15 and TRBJ2-1, with D possibly matching TRBD1 (5 bases). Trimming removed 3 bases at V and 0 bases at J, with 12 bases between. CDR3 size: 16 residues. In germline, CDR1 is LNHNV, CDR2 YYDKDF (reference sequence). In DNA, the CDR3 is TGTGCCACCAGCAGCCGACAGTTACTCTCCTACAATGAGCAGTTCTTC. Translation: CATSSRQLLSYNEQFF.

The rearrangement uses TRBV2 and TRBJ2-7; D is possibly TRBD1 (6 bases). In germline, CDR1 is SNHLY, CDR2 FYNNEI. This CDR3 is 12 amino acids long. The ends were cut back, 7 bases at V and 0 bases at J, with 7 bases in the middle. The CDR3 nucleotides are TGTGCCAGCACCAGGGGCTCCTACGAGCAGTACTTC. Translation: CASTRGSYEQYF.

The V call is TRBV6-6, the J call TRBJ2-1, with D perhaps matching TRBD2 (6 bases). The CDR3 is 14 amino acids. Germline CDR1 is MNHNY and CDR2 is SVGAGI (reference sequence). Trimming cost V 6 bases and J 8 bases, with 17 bases left between them. CDR3: CASSRLELSYEQFF. The CDR3 nucleotides are TGTGCCAGCAGCCGACTAGAACTCTCCTATGAGCAGTTCTTC.

This clone was seen just once. This chain links TRBV28 with TRBJ2-6; D is uncertain. The V end lost 5 bases, the J end lost 0 bases, and 11 bases lay between the germline ends. The CDR3 loop spans 16 amino acids. Looked up from germline, CDR1 is MDHEN and CDR2 is SYDVKM. The CDR3 nucleotides read TGTGCCAGCAGTCTACCTACCATCTCTGGGGCCAACGTCCTGACTTTC. Translated: CASSLPTISGANVLTF.

The chain links TRBV4-1 to TRBJ2-7; 8 bases match TRBD2. The CDR3 totals 15 residues. Per the germline V gene, CDR1 is MGHRA and CDR2 is YSYEKL. V trimming: 1 base; J trimming: 5 bases; junction bases outside the gene matches: 7. CDR3 nucleotide sequence: TGCGCCAGCAGCCAAGGGGTAGCGGGAAGAGACGAGCAGTACTTC. Protein sequence: CASSQGVAGRDEQYF.

The chain carries TRBV4-3 and TRBJ2-2; TRBD1 agrees at 7 bases. Per the germline V gene, CDR1 is LGHNA and CDR2 is YSLEER. The junction had 1 base not matched to a gene; V was cut back by 4 bases and J by 5 bases. The CDR3 has 13 amino acids. DNA for the CDR3: TGCGCCAGCAGCCCGACAGGGACCGGGGAGCTGTTTTTT. Translation: CASSPTGTGELFF.

This chain links TRBV28 with TRBJ2-1; 10 bases fit TRBD2. V dropped 2 bases and J dropped 5; count of bases not matched to a gene: 6. The CDR3 runs 16 residues. Germline CDR1 reads MDHEN; CDR2 reads SYDVKM. Here the CDR3 reads CASSLETSGFNNEQFF. The CDR3 DNA reads TGTGCCAGCAGTTTAGAGACTAGCGGGTTCAACAATGAGCAGTTCTTC. Looking up the rest from reference TRBV28 and TRBJ2-1 gives the full variable domain: DVKVTQSSRYLVKRTGEKVFLECVQDMDHENMFWYRQDPGLGLRLIYFSYDVKMKEKGDIPEGYSVSREKKERFSLILESASTNQTSMYLCASSLETSGFNNEQFFGPGTRLTVL.

The chain employs TRBV5-5 and TRBJ2-2; 8 bases align to TRBD2. Germline-derived CDR1 and CDR2 are SGHKS and YYEKEE (reference sequence). This CDR3 spans 18 amino acids. V dropped 3 bases and J dropped 9; count of bases not matched to a gene: 19. The CDR3 is CASSWTPTGGPLGRELFF. CDR3 DNA: TGTGCCAGCAGCTGGACCCCCACGGGAGGGCCCCTAGGAAGGGAGCTGTTTTTT.

CDR3 protein: CASSEWGQGGGEQFF. The CDR3 DNA is TGTGCCAGCAGTGAATGGGGGCAGGGGGGTGGTGAGCAGTTCTTC. The V gene is TRBV25-1, the J gene TRBJ2-1, with D tentatively TRBD1 (7 bases). Trimming removed 1 base at V and 9 bases at J, with 16 bases between. Germline assignment: CDR1 MGHDK and CDR2 SYGVNS. The CDR3 spans 15 residues.

This clone appeared a single time. The chain has TRBV27 and TRBJ1-5; D is ambiguous. The germline V gene encodes CDR1 MNHEY and CDR2 SMNVEV (reference sequence). V lost 9 bases and J lost 5, with 2 bases in between. CDR3 size: 9 residues. CDR3 DNA sequence: TGTGCCAGTTATCAGCCCCAGCATTTT. Residues: CASYQPQHF.

A single count supports this clone. The rearrangement uses TRBV28 and TRBJ1-2, with D tentatively TRBD1 (6 bases). Between the trimmed V and J ends, which lost 5 bases and 8 bases, there was a span of 15 bases. The germline CDR1 and CDR2 sequences are MDHEN and SYDVKM. The CDR3 contains 13 residues. CDR3 DNA: TGTGCCAGCAGTCCTACCCAGGGGAGAGGCTACACCTTC. Residues: CASSPTQGRGYTF.

The J gene is TRBJ1-1, the V gene TRBV19; D gene ambiguous. V was shortened by 2 bases and J by 7 bases, with 8 bases between the two germline ends. CDR3 size: 12 residues. From germline, CDR1 is LNHDA and CDR2 SQIVND (reference sequence). This CDR3 reads CASSIWGVEAFF. The CDR3 nucleotides are TGTGCCAGTAGTATATGGGGTGTTGAAGCTTTCTTT.

This sequence joins TRBV14 and TRBJ1-1; D might be TRBD1 (6 bases). From germline, CDR1 is SGHDN and CDR2 FVKESK. V lost 3 bases to trimming and J lost 10 bases, with 18 bases between them. The CDR3 covers 14 residues. The DNA for the CDR3 is TGTGCCAGCAGCCAGGGGGCCAGGTCTGCAAGAGCTTTCTTT. Translating gives CASSQGARSARAFF.

The chain uses TRBV27 and TRBJ1-3; the D is unclear. This CDR3 comprises 15 residues. Trimming removed 2 bases at V and 3 bases at J, with 11 bases between. Germline loops: CDR1 MNHEY, CDR2 SMNVEV (reference sequence). Here the CDR3 reads CASSLTAGSGNTIYF. The CDR3 DNA is TGTGCCAGCAGTTTAACAGCTGGGAGTGGAAACACCATATATTTT.

This chain connects TRBV5-4 to TRBJ2-7, with D possibly matching TRBD2 (6 bases). The CDR3 is 15 residues long. Per germline, CDR1 SGHNT and CDR2 YYREEE (reference sequence). Trimming removed 4 bases at V and 2 bases at J, with 16 bases between. CDR3 in amino acids: CASSPGEGSAYEQYF. The CDR3 coding sequence is TGTGCCAGCAGCCCGGGAGAGGGGAGCGCCTACGAGCAGTACTTC.

The chain joins TRBV10-3 to TRBJ2-5; TRBD2 aligns across 14 bases. The CDR3 loop spans 15 amino acids. Germline V lookup: CDR1 ENHRY, CDR2 SYGVKD. With 4 bases clipped from V and 7 bases from J, the junction kept 5 bases outside the gene matches. Written as DNA, the CDR3 is TGTGCCATCAGTGGGGGACTAGCGGGAGAAGGGACCCAGTACTTC. Translated: CAISGGLAGEGTQYF.

The chain joins TRBV28 to TRBJ2-7, with D maybe TRBD2 (5 bases). Germline V gene lookup returns CDR1 MDHEN and CDR2 SYDVKM. V lost 7 bases to trimming and J lost 4 bases, with 8 bases between them. The CDR3 is 11 residues long. CDR3: CASISGYEQYF. CDR3 nucleotides: TGTGCCAGCATTTCGGGGTACGAGCAGTACTTC.

About this clone: Relative to the germline gene, one junction end is altered; a read error may explain this. Other DNA sequences in the same sample also yield this CDR3. This rearrangement joins TRBV6-1 to TRBJ2-5; the match to TRBD2 covers 9 bases. Germline V gives CDR1 MNHNS, CDR2 SASEGT. This CDR3 has 15 amino acids. This chain's CDR3 is CASSGLTSGQETQYF. The CDR3 DNA reads TGTGCCAGCAGTGGATTGACTAGCGGACAAGAGACCCAATACTTC.

Written as DNA, the CDR3 is TGTGCCACCAGCAGTCACAGGGGCTCTGGGGCCAACGTCCTGACTTTC. Protein sequence: CATSSHRGSGANVLTF. The J gene is TRBJ2-6, the V gene TRBV15; the match to TRBD1 covers 7 bases. Per the germline V gene, CDR1 is LNHNV and CDR2 is YYDKDF (reference sequence). The CDR3 has 16 residues. V lost 3 bases, J lost 0 bases, and 2 bases stayed unmatched.